This TCR beta chain was identified in a study of blood T cell repertoires in COVID-19. For the study at large: Specimens from acute and convalescent COVID-19 originated in the United States, Italy and Spain. Sample material is recorded as cDNA or gDNA derived from T cells, B-cell-depleted T cells, or PBMCs.

The trim removed 4 bases at V and 0 bases at J, leaving 3 bases unmatched. Germline CDR1 SGHRS, CDR2 YFSETQ. The CDR3 length is 15 residues. Original processing methods: Counts of nucleated cells, estimated from reference gene primer amplification, were obtained. Sequencing used immunoSEQ multiplex PCR; TCRdb keeps in-frame clones, though not all of them. The V and J calls and clone size come from that table; D and trimming were worked out from the DNA. This sample has about 210,000 clones, with around 80% found just once. The clonotype comes from a woman aged 40 to 50 with acute or convalescent COVID-19. Sequenced material: peripheral blood. The chain recombines TRBV5-1 with TRBJ2-3; 9 bases are a match to TRBD2. CDR3 in amino acids: CASSRGGVSTDTQYF. CDR3 DNA: TGCGCCAGCAGCCGCGGGGGGGTTAGCACAGATACGCAGTATTTT.